These 18 T cell receptor beta chains were sequenced from one sample in a study of T cell responses to AZD1222 COVID-19 vaccine. Assay used: immunoSEQ multiplex PCR; TCRdb lists only in-frame clones, some missing. The sample holds 90,000 to 110,000 clones, around 87% seen once. The specimen comprised peripheral blood, sampled on day 0 of AZD1222 vaccination. The receptors stem from an adult in good health.

The genes are TRBV14 and TRBJ1-1, with D tentatively TRBD1 (5 bases). The CDR3 has 17 residues. Germline V gene sequence: CDR1 SGHDN, CDR2 FVKESK. Trimming removed 3 bases from V and 4 bases from J, with 21 bases in between. The CDR3 DNA reads as TGTGCCAGCAGCCACTTAAGCAGGCGTGGGGGAGGCACTGAAGCTTTCTTT. It translates to CASSHLSRRGGGTEAFF.

The V and J genes are TRBV28 and TRBJ1-2, with D perhaps matching TRBD1 (5 bases). The germline V gene has CDR1 MDHEN and CDR2 SYDVKM. The CDR3 loop spans 12 amino acids. V lost 4 bases, J lost 5 bases, and 8 bases lay in between. CDR3 sequence (DNA): TGTGCCAGCAGTTGGGGCGGATATGGCTACACCTTC. As protein: CASSWGGYGYTF.

This chain uses TRBV10-3 with TRBJ1-5, with 7 bases lining up with TRBD1. Germline loops: CDR1 ENHRY, CDR2 SYGVKD. J lost 7 bases, V lost 0 bases, and 3 bases had no gene match. The CDR3 spans 14 residues. The CDR3: CAISESPQGQPQHF. The DNA for the CDR3 is TGTGCCATCAGTGAGTCACCACAGGGGCAGCCCCAGCATTTT.

V usage is TRBV11-2 and J usage is TRBJ1-4, with 7 bases that match TRBD1. After removal of 4 bases from V and 5 bases from J, the junction contained 16 bases not matched to a gene. CDR3 size: 18 residues. The germline CDR1 and CDR2 sequences are SGHAT and FQNNGV. The CDR3 sequence is CASSSGTVRTRVNEKLFF. The DNA for the CDR3 is TGTGCCAGCAGCTCCGGGACAGTGAGGACCCGAGTAAATGAAAAACTGTTTTTT.

The chain recombines TRBV4-3 with TRBJ2-3; the D gene is possibly TRBD2 (5 bases). Germline CDR1 LGHNA, CDR2 YSLEER. CDR3 size: 14 residues. V was shortened by 4 bases and J by 4 bases, with 12 bases between the two germline ends. CDR3 coding DNA: TGCGCCAGCAGCCCTGTAGGGAGAGCAGATACGCAGTATTTT. Protein sequence: CASSPVGRADTQYF.

This chain joins TRBV7-3 and TRBJ2-3; the D gene is possibly TRBD2 (6 bases). V lost 2 bases to trimming and J lost 0 bases, with 9 bases between them. The CDR3 has 15 amino acids. Per the germline V gene, CDR1 is SGHTA and CDR2 is FQGTGA. The CDR3 nucleotides are TGTGCCAGCAGCTTATATGCGGGGAGCACAGATACGCAGTATTTT. This sequence encodes CASSLYAGSTDTQYF.

This chain uses TRBV5-1 with TRBJ1-2, with no clear D. CDR3 length: 15 amino acids. Germline CDR1 is SGHRS and CDR2 is YFSETQ. Trimming removed 1 base from V and 2 bases from J, with 12 bases in between. CDR3 DNA: TGCGCCAGCAGCTTGTCTCACCCCAGCAACTATGGCTACACCTTC. It encodes CASSLSHPSNYGYTF. The whole variable domain, remainder taken from reference TRBV5-1 and TRBJ1-2, is KAGVTQTPRYLIKTRGQQVTLSCSPISGHRSVSWYQQTPGQGLQFLFEYFSETQRNKGNFPGRFSGRQFSNSRSEMNVSTLELGDSALYLCASSLSHPSNYGYTFGSGTRLTVV.

The V call is TRBV12-5, the J call TRBJ2-1; 10 bases align to TRBD2. Germline trimming cut 3 bases from V and 3 bases from J; bases unmatched to any gene: 5. Germline CDR1 reads LGHNT; CDR2 reads FRNRAP. The CDR3 is 16 amino acids. The CDR3 nucleotides read TGTGCTAGTGGTTTCGAATTAGCGGGGGGCTACAATGAGCAGTTCTTC. As protein: CASGFELAGGYNEQFF.

This chain connects TRBV5-1 to TRBJ2-5; 9 bases line up with TRBD2. CDR3 length: 16 amino acids. Germline V gives CDR1 SGHRS, CDR2 YFSETQ. With 3 bases clipped from V and 5 bases from J, the junction kept 11 bases outside the gene matches. The CDR3, as DNA: TGCGCCAGCAGCTCCGACATCGCGGGAGGGCAGGAGACCCAGTACTTC. Amino acid sequence: CASSSDIAGGQETQYF.

The chain couples TRBV5-4 to TRBJ1-2; no clear D gene. Deletions cut 1 base from V and 14 bases from J, with 18 bases between. There are 13 residues in the CDR3. Germline CDR1 is SGHNT and CDR2 is YYREEE (reference sequence). CDR3 in DNA: TGTGCCAGCAGCTTGAGTCAGCCCTTTCTTTTGACCTTC. As protein: CASSLSQPFLLTF.

This chain uses TRBV28 with TRBJ2-7; TRBD1 matches 9 bases. The CDR3 runs 14 residues. The junction had 10 bases not matched to a gene; V was cut back by 10 bases and J by 3 bases. From germline, CDR1 is MDHEN and CDR2 SYDVKM. The CDR3 DNA sequence: TGTGCCACCTCATACGACAGGGGGTTCTACGAGCAGTACTTC. As protein: CATSYDRGFYEQYF.

This clone was picked up many times. This chain links TRBV28 with TRBJ1-1; no firm D call. Germline lookup yields CDR1 MDHEN and CDR2 SYDVKM. Trimming took 5 bases from V and 6 from J, leaving 10 bases between them. CDR3 size: 12 residues. CDR3 protein: CASSLPVSEAFF. CDR3 nucleotide sequence: TGTGCCAGCAGTCTTCCAGTGTCTGAAGCTTTCTTT.

This clone was recorded once. The V gene is TRBV30, the J gene TRBJ2-1; D not resolved. Germline CDR1 is GTSNPN and CDR2 is SVGIG (reference sequence). The CDR3 has 14 amino acids. V lost 4 bases to trimming and J lost 6 bases, with 16 bases between them. This chain's CDR3 is CAWTLPGRANEQFF. CDR3 coding DNA: TGTGCCTGGACCCTACCCGGACGCGCCAATGAGCAGTTCTTC.

The chain couples TRBV5-4 to TRBJ2-7; 11 positions match TRBD2. Germline CDR1 reads SGHNT; CDR2 reads YYREEE (reference sequence). V shed 1 base, J shed 3 bases, and the junction held 9 bases outside the gene matches. The CDR3 contains 17 residues. CDR3 nucleotides: TGTGCCAGCAGCTTGATCACTAGCGGGAGCGTTGGCTACGAGCAGTACTTC. It specifies CASSLITSGSVGYEQYF.

This chain uses TRBV30 with TRBJ2-5; unclear D gene. The CDR3 runs 16 residues. CDR1 GTSNPN and CDR2 SVGIG come from the germline V gene (reference sequence). Trimming pared 2 bases from V and 0 bases from J, leaving 16 bases between. The CDR3 sequence is CAWSLARRLYQETQYF. In DNA form, the CDR3 reads TGTGCCTGGAGTCTGGCCAGAAGATTGTACCAAGAGACCCAGTACTTC.

The chain is built from TRBV7-9 and TRBJ2-3; D gene unclear. Germline lookup yields CDR1 SEHNR and CDR2 FQNEAQ (reference sequence). The CDR3 covers 14 residues. V was trimmed by 2 bases and J by 1 base, leaving 7 bases between them. The CDR3 here is CASSLLGRTDTQYF. The CDR3 DNA follows: TGTGCCAGCAGCTTACTAGGCCGCACAGATACGCAGTATTTT.

This clone has more than one count but fewer than ten. J is TRBJ2-3 and V is TRBV10-3, with 10 bases lining up with TRBD2. After removal of 6 bases from V and 3 bases from J, the junction contained 3 bases not matched to a gene. Germline V gene sequence: CDR1 ENHRY, CDR2 SYGVKD. This CDR3 spans 14 amino acids. The CDR3 DNA is TGTGCCATCAGACCGGGACTAGCGACAGATACGCAGTATTTT. Its translation is CAIRPGLATDTQYF.

This clone is labeled medium-sized (0.01 to 0.1%). The J gene is TRBJ2-5, the V gene TRBV5-6, with D possibly matching TRBD1 (5 bases). The length of the CDR3 is 14 residues. V lost 1 base to trimming and J lost 3 bases, with 10 bases between them. Germline V gene data show CDR1 as SGHDT and CDR2 as YYEEEE. The DNA for the CDR3 is TGTGCCAGCAGCTTGCCGGTAGGGGAAGAGACCCAGTACTTC. Translated, it gives CASSLPVGEETQYF.